Only one count was recorded for the clone carrying this T cell receptor (beta chain). The antigen is undetermined. The V end lost 1 base, the J end lost 3 bases, and 12 bases lay between the germline ends. The CDR3 loop spans 15 amino acids. Germline CDR1 SGHTA, CDR2 FQGTGA. The record originates from a study of blood T cells in healthy people across ages. The study, taken as a whole, reports: It was the long-lived donors that had more naive CD4+ cells and higher diversity than aged donors.

Alongside a J-beta primer mix, a sample-barcoded 5' primer served in a second PCR lasting roughly 6 to 12 cycles. A template-switch adaptor containing 12 random nucleotides labeled each cDNA molecule. TCRdb recomputed calls from the 5' RACE reads with MiXCR, one row per CDR3 protein. This table has fewer than 950,000 distinct CDR3 sequences, about 55% appearing once. The chain couples TRBV7-3 to TRBJ1-1; the D is unclear. This clonotype was obtained from an elderly man in good health. The material sequenced was blood. The CDR3: CASSLMGGRHTEAFF. The DNA for the CDR3 is TGTGCCAGCAGCTTAATGGGCGGAAGGCACACTGAAGCTTTCTTT.